The present TCR beta chain was sequenced within a study of cytomegalovirus exposure and HLA in healthy donors. The germline V gene encodes CDR1 MGHDK and CDR2 SYGVNS. The CDR3 sequence is 17 residues long. V lost 5 bases and J lost 5, with 21 bases in between. The PCR made use of 60 Vbeta and 13 Jbeta primers. Repertoires were generated with immunoSEQ multiplex PCR, while TCRdb's copy carries only in-frame clones and drops some. The sample shows about 160,000 clones, approximately 80% of them seen only once. The clonotype was recovered from a male donor in good health and CMV-seronegative. J is TRBJ1-4 and V is TRBV25-1; maybe TRBD1 (5 bases). Sequenced material: PBMCs. CDR3 nucleotides: TGTGCCAGCAGTAACCTCGAATGGGGAGGGGTGAATGAAAAACTGTTTTTT. This translates into CASSNLEWGGVNEKLFF.